The TCR beta chain described here comes from a study of cytomegalovirus exposure and HLA in healthy donors. General study results and limits: Excluded: some indistinguishable V segments such as TRBV6-2 and TRBV6-3. More clonal expansion characterized HLA-associated TCR beta chains than equally common others in a later analysis. The records held CMV serostatus as the only immune exposure information.

This CDR3 has 14 residues. V was cut by 6 bases and J by 0 bases, with 11 bases left in between. Germline CDR1 and CDR2: LGHNT and FRNRAP. It was with 60 Vbeta and 13 Jbeta primers that the PCR ran. The protocol was immunoSEQ multiplex PCR, while the TCRdb copy is restricted to in-frame clones and leaves out a portion. Of roughly 170,000 clones in the sample, around four fifths were seen once. To note about this clone: What it binds is not known.

The V call is TRBV12-5, the J call TRBJ1-1; maybe TRBD1 (5 bases). The sequenced material came from PBMCs. The sequence came from a man in his fifties in good health and CMV-seronegative. This CDR3 reads CASGPPGVNTEAFF. The CDR3 DNA follows: TGTGCTAGTGGCCCCCCGGGGGTGAACACTGAAGCTTTCTTT. Drawing the rest from reference TRBV12-5 and TRBJ1-1, the complete variable domain is DARVTQTPRHKVTEMGQEVTMRCQPILGHNTVFWYRQTMMQGLELLAYFRNRAPLDDSGMPKDRFSAEMPDATLATLKIQPSEPRDSAVYFCASGPPGVNTEAFFGQGTRLTVV.